This is a list of T cell receptor beta chains from one sample in a study of cytomegalovirus exposure and HLA in healthy donors. Produced via immunoSEQ multiplex PCR; TCRdb's table is partial and in-frame only. This sample's clone table lists 220,000 or so clones. Material: PBMCs. Receptor source: a girl aged 2 to 9 in good health and CMV-seropositive. Both conserved end residues are trimmed from each CDR3.

V	J	CDR3
TRBV6-1	TRBJ2-1	ASSEGQGRYEQF
TRBV18	TRBJ1-3	ASSTKTGSGNTIY
TRBV5-6	TRBJ2-7	ASSLSAGLLYEQY
TRBV5-5	TRBJ2-7	ASSSSGTYEQY
TRBV29-1	TRBJ1-2	SVRGAKDGYT
TRBV7-6	TRBJ2-3	ASSSLQGLGTDTQY
TRBV7-2	TRBJ1-5	ASSLDYTDQPQH
TRBV6-6	TRBJ2-5	ASSLSRAEGAQY
TRBV27	TRBJ1-1	ASSFFPGQRTEAF
TRBV27	TRBJ1-2	ASSLVSGTGTFYGYT
TRBV2	TRBJ2-4	AGRAGNIQY
TRBV6-5	TRBJ1-2	ASSPPGFGYT
TRBV2	TRBJ2-2	ASRLAGGPNTGELF
TRBV28	TRBJ2-7	ASSFTGTGPSYEQY
TRBV28	TRBJ1-5	ATWDRNQPQH
TRBV27	TRBJ1-2	ASSNTGGRYGYT
TRBV6-4	TRBJ1-1	ASSDGTGLDEAF
TRBV5-1	TRBJ2-3	ASSLAGGSTDTQY
TRBV6-5	TRBJ1-4	ASSYVWGDPSEKLF
TRBV30	TRBJ2-1	AGSGTSRGEQF
TRBV5-1	TRBJ2-4	ASSADPTRGGRVAKNIQY
TRBV11-2	TRBJ2-4	ASSPDGGDIQY
TRBV25-1	TRBJ1-1	ASSEFSGSELNTEAF
TRBV10-3	TRBJ2-1	AISDPGTGRDEQF
TRBV9	TRBJ2-7	ASSPNSGRSSYEQY
TRBV13	TRBJ2-5	ASSSGEGWQTQY
TRBV5-4	TRBJ2-1	ASSPTGSGLAGISYNEQF
TRBV9	TRBJ1-1	ASSAGGNTEAF
TRBV4-1	TRBJ1-3	ASSQVGTNSGNTIY
TRBV5-4	TRBJ2-5	ASRLDRSVQETQY
TRBV10-2	TRBJ1-2	ASGFLRDSFNYGYT
TRBV21-1	TRBJ2-7	ASSKVGRSSYEQY
TRBV4-1	TRBJ1-3	ASSPVDRGLGNTIY